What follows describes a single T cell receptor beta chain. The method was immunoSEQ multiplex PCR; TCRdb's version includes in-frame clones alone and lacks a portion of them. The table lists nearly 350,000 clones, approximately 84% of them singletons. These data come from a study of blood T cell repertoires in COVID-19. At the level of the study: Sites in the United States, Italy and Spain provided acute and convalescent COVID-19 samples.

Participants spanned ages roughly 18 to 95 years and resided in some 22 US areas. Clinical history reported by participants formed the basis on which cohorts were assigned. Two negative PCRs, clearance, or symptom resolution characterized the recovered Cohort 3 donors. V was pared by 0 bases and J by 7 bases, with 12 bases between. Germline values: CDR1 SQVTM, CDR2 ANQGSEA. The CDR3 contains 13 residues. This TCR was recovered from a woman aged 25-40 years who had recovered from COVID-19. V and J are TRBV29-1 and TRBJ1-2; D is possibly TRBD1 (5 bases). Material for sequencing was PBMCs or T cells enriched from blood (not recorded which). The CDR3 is CSVEEGSGLGYTF. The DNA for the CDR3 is TGCAGCGTTGAAGAGGGCTCAGGGCTTGGCTACACCTTC.